This T cell receptor beta chain appears in the sequencing data of a study of T-cell memory formation after mild COVID-19. Germline V gene sequence: CDR1 DFQATT, CDR2 SNEGSKA (reference sequence). CDR3 size: 17 residues. The ends lost 0 bases at V and 3 bases at J; junction bases unmatched: 8. One entry per CDR3 protein, called by TCRdb with MiXCR from the 5' RACE reads. This table holds about 360,000 distinct CDR3 sequences, around 14% found once. The chain employs TRBV20-1 and TRBJ2-3; 11 nucleotides agree with TRBD2. The sequence came from a man between 18 and 29 years old who had mild COVID-19 (a few samples of this study predate the infection). Cell type and time point are not known. The sequencing input was PBMCs or a T cell subset sorted from them (not recorded which). CDR3 sequence: CSARDDGLAGGTDTQYF. The DNA for the CDR3 is TGCAGTGCTAGAGATGACGGGCTAGCGGGGGGAACAGATACGCAGTATTTT.